This T cell receptor beta chain was observed in a study of shared clonotypes between healthy human individuals. General study points: Investigators expected sequencing depth to affect clonotype sharing among donors. The study drew on few donors, limiting represented genetic and exposure-history diversity.

Generated by immunoSEQ multiplex PCR, the TCRdb table keeps only in-frame clones and is missing some. The sample has hundreds of thousands of clones; 70% to 80% are singletons. All donors were healthy HIV-negative adults lacking recent acute infections or vaccinations. A remark on this clone: Its antigen is not identified.

V trimming: 5 bases; J trimming: 13 bases; junction bases outside the gene matches: 12. The CDR3 length is 15 residues. CDR1 and CDR2 from the germline V gene are MNHNY and SVGAGI (reference sequence). This sequence originates from a woman in her thirties or forties in good health. Some clones in this sample may be carry-over from other donors' samples. The chain carries TRBV6-6 and TRBJ2-1, with TRBD2 identical over 12 bases. The material sequenced was PBMCs. The chain's CDR3 is CASSTDTWTSGKQFF. In nucleotides, the CDR3 is TGTGCCAGCAGTACCGACACTTGGACTAGCGGGAAACAGTTCTTC.